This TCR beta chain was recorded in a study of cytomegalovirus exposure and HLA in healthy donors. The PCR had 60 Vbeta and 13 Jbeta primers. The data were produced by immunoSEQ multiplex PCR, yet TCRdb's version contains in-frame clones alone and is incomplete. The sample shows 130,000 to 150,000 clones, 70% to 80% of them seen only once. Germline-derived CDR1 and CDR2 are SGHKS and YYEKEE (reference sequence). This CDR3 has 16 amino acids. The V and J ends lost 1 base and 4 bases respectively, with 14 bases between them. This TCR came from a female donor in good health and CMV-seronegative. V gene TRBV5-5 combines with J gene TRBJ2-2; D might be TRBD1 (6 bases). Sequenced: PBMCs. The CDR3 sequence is CASSLSWLGATGELFF. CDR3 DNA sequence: TGTGCCAGCAGCTTGAGCTGGCTGGGGGCCACCGGGGAGCTGTTTTTT.